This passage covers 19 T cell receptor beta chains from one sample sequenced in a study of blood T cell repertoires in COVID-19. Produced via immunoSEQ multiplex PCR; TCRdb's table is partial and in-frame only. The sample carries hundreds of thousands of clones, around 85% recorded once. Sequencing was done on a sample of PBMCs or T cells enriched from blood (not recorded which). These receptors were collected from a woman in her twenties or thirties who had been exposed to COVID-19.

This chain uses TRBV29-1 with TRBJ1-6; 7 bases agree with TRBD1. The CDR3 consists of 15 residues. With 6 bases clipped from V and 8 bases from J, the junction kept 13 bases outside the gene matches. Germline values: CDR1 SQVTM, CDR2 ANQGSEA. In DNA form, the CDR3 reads TGCAGCGTGGAAACCAGACAGGGAGCAGATTCACCCCTCCACTTT. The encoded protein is CSVETRQGADSPLHF.

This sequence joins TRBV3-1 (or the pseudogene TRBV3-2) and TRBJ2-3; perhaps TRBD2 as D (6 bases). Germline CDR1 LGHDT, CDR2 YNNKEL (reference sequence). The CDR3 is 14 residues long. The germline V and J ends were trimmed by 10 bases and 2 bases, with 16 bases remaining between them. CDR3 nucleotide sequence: TGTGCCACCACGAACGGGGGATTCACAGATACGCAGTATTTT. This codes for CATTNGGFTDTQYF.

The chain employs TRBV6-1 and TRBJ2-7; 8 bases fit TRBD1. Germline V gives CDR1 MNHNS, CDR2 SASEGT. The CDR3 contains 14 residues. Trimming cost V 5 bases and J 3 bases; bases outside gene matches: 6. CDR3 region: CASSQGAPLYEQYF. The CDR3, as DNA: TGTGCCAGCAGTCAGGGGGCGCCTCTCTACGAGCAGTACTTC.

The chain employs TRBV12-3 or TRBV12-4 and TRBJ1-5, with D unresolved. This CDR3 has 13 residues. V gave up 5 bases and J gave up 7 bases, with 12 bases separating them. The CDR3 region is CASSPGGGQPQHF. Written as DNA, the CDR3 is TGTGCCAGCAGTCCCGGAGGCGGCCAGCCCCAGCATTTT.

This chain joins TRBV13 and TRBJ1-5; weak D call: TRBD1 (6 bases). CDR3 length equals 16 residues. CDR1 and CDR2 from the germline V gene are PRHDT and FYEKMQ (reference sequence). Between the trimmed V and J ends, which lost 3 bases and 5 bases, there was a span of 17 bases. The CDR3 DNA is TGTGCCAGCAGCTTCTCGCAGGGGTACTTGGATCAGCCCCAGCATTTT. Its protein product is CASSFSQGYLDQPQHF.

This CDR3 is CASSQDGRGSLYYEQYF. CDR3 bases: TGTGCCAGCAGCCAAGATGGCAGAGGGTCGCTGTATTACGAGCAGTACTTC. The chain links TRBV14 to TRBJ2-7; weak D call: TRBD2 (5 bases). The germline V and J ends were trimmed by 0 bases and 4 bases, with 19 bases remaining between them. Germline assignment: CDR1 SGHDN and CDR2 FVKESK. The CDR3 is 17 residues long.

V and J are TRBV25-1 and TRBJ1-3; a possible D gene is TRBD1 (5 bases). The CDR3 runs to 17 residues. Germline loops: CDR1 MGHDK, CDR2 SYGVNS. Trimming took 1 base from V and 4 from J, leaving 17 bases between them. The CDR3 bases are TGTGCCAGCAGTGAATTATCGGCGGGGGAAGGGGGAAACACCATATATTTT. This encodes CASSELSAGEGGNTIYF.

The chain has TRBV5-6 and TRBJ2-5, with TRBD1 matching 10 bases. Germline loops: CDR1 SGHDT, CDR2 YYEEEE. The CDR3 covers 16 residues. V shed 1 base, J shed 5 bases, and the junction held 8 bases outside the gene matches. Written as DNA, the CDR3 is TGTGCCAGCAGCTTGCGGGGGGACAGGGGTTTGGAGACCCAGTACTTC. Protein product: CASSLRGDRGLETQYF. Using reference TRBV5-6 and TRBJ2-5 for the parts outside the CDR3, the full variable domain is DAGVTQSPTHLIKTRGQQVTLRCSPKSGHDTVSWYQQALGQGPQFIFQYYEEEERQRGNFPDRFSGHQFPNYSSELNVNALLLGDSALYLCASSLRGDRGLETQYFGPGTRLLVL.

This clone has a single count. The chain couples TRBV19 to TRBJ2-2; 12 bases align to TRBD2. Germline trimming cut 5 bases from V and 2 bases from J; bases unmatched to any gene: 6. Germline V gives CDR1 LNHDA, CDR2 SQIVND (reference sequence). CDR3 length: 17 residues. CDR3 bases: TGTGCCAGTAGTTCTAGCGGGGGGGCCATTAACACCGGGGAGCTGTTTTTT. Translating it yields CASSSSGGAINTGELFF. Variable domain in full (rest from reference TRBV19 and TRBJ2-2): DGGITQSPKYLFRKEGQNVTLSCEQNLNHDAMYWYRQDPGQGLRLIYYSQIVNDFQKGDIAEGYSVSREKKESFPLTVTSAQKNPTAFYLCASSSSGGAINTGELFFGEGSRLTVL.

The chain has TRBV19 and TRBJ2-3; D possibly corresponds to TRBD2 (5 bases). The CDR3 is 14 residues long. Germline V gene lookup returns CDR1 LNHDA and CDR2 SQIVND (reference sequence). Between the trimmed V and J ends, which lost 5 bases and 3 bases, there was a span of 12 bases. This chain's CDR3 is CASSPRRGTDTQYF. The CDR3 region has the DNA TGTGCCAGTAGTCCTCGACGGGGAACAGATACGCAGTATTTT. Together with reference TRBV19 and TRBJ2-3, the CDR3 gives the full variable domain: DGGITQSPKYLFRKEGQNVTLSCEQNLNHDAMYWYRQDPGQGLRLIYYSQIVNDFQKGDIAEGYSVSREKKESFPLTVTSAQKNPTAFYLCASSPRRGTDTQYFGPGTRLTVL.

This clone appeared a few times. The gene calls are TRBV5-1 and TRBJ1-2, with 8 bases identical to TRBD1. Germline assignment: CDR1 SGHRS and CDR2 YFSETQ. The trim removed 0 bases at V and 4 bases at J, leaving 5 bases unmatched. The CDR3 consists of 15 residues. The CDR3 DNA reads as TGCGCCAGCAGCTTGGAGGCAGGGGGCATCTATGGCTACACCTTC. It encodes CASSLEAGGIYGYTF.

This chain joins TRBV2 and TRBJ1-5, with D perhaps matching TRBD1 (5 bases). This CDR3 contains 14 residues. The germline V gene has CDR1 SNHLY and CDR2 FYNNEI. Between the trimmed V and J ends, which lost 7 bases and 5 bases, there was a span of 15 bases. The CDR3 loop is CASTGRVDDQPQHF. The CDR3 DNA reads TGTGCCAGCACGGGCAGGGTTGACGATCAGCCCCAGCATTTT. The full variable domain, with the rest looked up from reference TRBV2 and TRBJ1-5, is EPEVTQTPSHQVTQMGQEVILRCVPISNHLYFYWYRQILGQKVEFLVSFYNNEISEKSEIFDDQFSVERPDGSNFTLKIRSTKLEDSAMYFCASTGRVDDQPQHFGDGTRLSIL.

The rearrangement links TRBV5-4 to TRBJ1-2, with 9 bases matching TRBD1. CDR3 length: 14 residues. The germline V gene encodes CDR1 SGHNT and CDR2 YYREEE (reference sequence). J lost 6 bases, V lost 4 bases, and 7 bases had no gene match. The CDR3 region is CASSRTGERNGYTF. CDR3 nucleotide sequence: TGTGCCAGCAGCCGGACAGGGGAGAGGAATGGCTACACCTTC.

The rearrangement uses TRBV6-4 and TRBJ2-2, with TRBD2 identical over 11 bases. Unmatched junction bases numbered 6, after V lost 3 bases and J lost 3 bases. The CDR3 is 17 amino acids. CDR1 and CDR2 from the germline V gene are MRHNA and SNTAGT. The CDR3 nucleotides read TGTGCCAGCAGTGAACTAGCGGGAGCTTCGTACACCGGGGAGCTGTTTTTT. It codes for CASSELAGASYTGELFF.

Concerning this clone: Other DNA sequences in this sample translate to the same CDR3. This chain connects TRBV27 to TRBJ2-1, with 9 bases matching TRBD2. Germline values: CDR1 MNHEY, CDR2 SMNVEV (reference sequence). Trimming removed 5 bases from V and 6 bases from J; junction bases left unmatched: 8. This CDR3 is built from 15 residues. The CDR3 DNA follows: TGTGCCAGCAGTAGCCTCGCGGGAGGGGTCAATGAGCAGTTCTTC. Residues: CASSSLAGGVNEQFF.

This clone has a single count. The DNA for the CDR3 is TGTGCCAGCAGCCTCGGGACTAGCGGGAGTCTCGTTGCCGGGGAGCTGTTTTTT. This codes for CASSLGTSGSLVAGELFF. This chain connects TRBV7-9 to TRBJ2-2, with 14 bases that match TRBD2. This CDR3 spans 18 amino acids. The trim removed 5 bases at V and 6 bases at J, leaving 11 bases unmatched. Per the germline V gene, CDR1 is SEHNR and CDR2 is FQNEAQ (reference sequence).

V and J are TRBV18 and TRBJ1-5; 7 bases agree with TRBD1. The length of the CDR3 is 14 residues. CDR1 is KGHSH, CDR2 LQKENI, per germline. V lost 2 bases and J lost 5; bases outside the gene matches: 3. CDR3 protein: CASSPDRVDQPQHF. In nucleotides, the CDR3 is TGTGCCAGCTCACCAGACAGGGTAGATCAGCCCCAGCATTTT.

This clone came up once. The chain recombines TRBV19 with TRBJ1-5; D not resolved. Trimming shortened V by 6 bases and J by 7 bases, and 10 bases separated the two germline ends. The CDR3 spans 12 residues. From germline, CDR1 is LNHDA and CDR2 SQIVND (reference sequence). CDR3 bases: TGTGCCAGTAGCCTGTTACGGCAGCCCCAGCATTTT. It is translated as CASSLLRQPQHF.

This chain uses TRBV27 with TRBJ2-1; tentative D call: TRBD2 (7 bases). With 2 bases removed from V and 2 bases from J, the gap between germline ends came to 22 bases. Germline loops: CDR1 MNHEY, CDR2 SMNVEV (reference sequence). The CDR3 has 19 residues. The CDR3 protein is CASSLGGLVTGGPYNEQFF. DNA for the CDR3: TGTGCCAGCAGTTTAGGGGGGCTTGTAACGGGAGGACCCTACAATGAGCAGTTCTTC.